This T cell receptor (beta chain) derives from a study of T cells expressing NK-cell markers. The CDR3 consists of 13 residues. Germline loops: CDR1 SGHDN, CDR2 FVKESK. General study results and limits: One observes that, in several donors, these clonotypes were also the leading ones within the CD3+CD56-NKG2C+ fraction. Among CD8+ T cells from roughly six donors, dominant NKG2C+ clonotypes accounted for roughly 1.0-7.0%.

To note about this clonotype: The antigen remains unidentified.

TCRdb re-analyzed the 5' RACE reads; it lists each CDR3 protein once, without DNA. The table lists roughly 420,000 distinct CDR3 sequences. The source material was blood T cells: a sorted CD56 or NKG2C T cell subset, CD4+ or CD8+ T cells, or bulk PBMC T cells (not recorded which). This TCR was sampled from a woman between 18 and 70 years old in good health. The V gene is TRBV14, the J gene TRBJ2-3. CDR3 protein: CASSLYATDTQYF. Together with reference TRBV14 and TRBJ2-3, the CDR3 gives the full variable domain: EAGVTQFPSHSVIEKGQTVTLRCDPISGHDNLYWYRRVMGKEIKFLLHFVKESKQDESGMPNNRFLAERTGGTYSTLKVQPAELEDSGVYFCASSLYATDTQYFGPGTRLTVL.